These T cell receptor beta chains were read from a single sample in a study. A single record per CDR3 protein comes from TCRdb applying MiXCR to the RT-PCR reads. Of approximately 720,000 distinct CDR3 sequences listed, over 12% are singletons. The source material was memory CD4+ T cells from blood. These receptors all come from a female donor in good health, serving as a healthy control. The CDR3 runs from the conserved cysteine through the conserved F or W. D genes are given only for firm matches. Clone sizes are given selectively: once, few, many, or a class where the clone is expanded.

CDR3,DNA,size,J,D,V
CASRPSGARGTDTQYF,TGTGCCAGCAGACCAAGCGGGGCACGGGGTACAGATACGCAGTATTTT,many,TRBJ2-3,TRBD2,TRBV12-3/TRBV12-4
CASSVGVIRFTGELFF,TGTGCCAGCAGCGTAGGTGTTATCAGGTTCACCGGGGAGCTGTTTTTT,NA,TRBJ2-2,NA,TRBV9
CASGLAGLSTDTQYF,TGTGCCAGCGGCCTAGCGGGACTTAGCACAGATACGCAGTATTTT,NA,TRBJ2-3,TRBD2,TRBV6-2/TRBV6-3
CASSLIEWGGRETQYF,TGCGCCAGCAGCCTAATCGAGTGGGGAGGACGAGAGACCCAGTACTTC,NA,TRBJ2-5,NA,TRBV5-1
CASSYSTELKAFF,TGTGCCAGCAGTTACTCGACTGAACTTAAAGCTTTCTTT,few,TRBJ1-1,NA,TRBV6-2/TRBV6-3
CASSLIFDNEQFF,TGTGCCAGCAGTTTGATCTTCGACAATGAGCAGTTCTTC,NA,TRBJ2-1,NA,TRBV28
CSARDRPGQGSTLSYEQYF,TGCAGTGCTAGAGATCGGCCGGGACAGGGGAGTACTCTCTCCTACGAGCAGTACTTC,NA,TRBJ2-7,TRBD1,TRBV20-1
CSASGDYLAFF,TGCAGTGCTAGTGGCGATTACCTGGCTTTCTTT,many,TRBJ1-1,NA,TRBV20-1
CASSISQEFGEQFF,TGCGCCAGCAGCATTTCACAGGAATTTGGTGAGCAGTTCTTC,NA,TRBJ2-1,NA,TRBV5-1
CASSEQLSNQPQHF,TGTGCCAGCAGTGAACAGTTGAGCAATCAGCCCCAGCATTTT,many,TRBJ1-5,NA,TRBV6-1
CASSQDLETVGGRTSNEQFF,TGCGCCAGCAGCCAAGACTTAGAAACCGTGGGCGGGAGGACTTCCAATGAGCAGTTCTTC,many,TRBJ2-1,TRBD2,TRBV4-1
CASSATSGNYNEQFF,TGTGCCAGCAGCGCCACTAGCGGCAACTACAATGAGCAGTTCTTC,many,TRBJ2-1,TRBD2,TRBV9
CASSLGQGAESEKLFF,TGTGCCAGCAGCTTAGGACAGGGGGCCGAGTCCGAAAAACTGTTTTTT,few,TRBJ1-4,TRBD1,TRBV7-2
CASSLGQMYQPQHF,TGTGCCAGCAGCTTAGGACAGATGTATCAGCCCCAGCATTTT,NA,TRBJ1-5,NA,TRBV7-2
CASSVVTGEFTGELFF,TGTGCCAGCAGCGTAGTTACAGGTGAATTCACCGGGGAGCTGTTTTTT,NA,TRBJ2-2,NA,TRBV9
CASSPQTGVAKNIQYF,TGTGCCAGCAGCCCCCAGACAGGGGTAGCCAAAAACATTCAGTACTTC,many,TRBJ2-4,TRBD1,TRBV7-2
CASSYSGGGGGPPDTQYF,TGTGCCAGCAGTTACTCCGGTGGTGGCGGGGGACCCCCGGATACGCAGTATTTT,NA,TRBJ2-3,TRBD2,TRBV6-6
CSARDPSGPSYEQYF,TGCAGTGCTAGGGACCCTAGCGGGCCTTCCTACGAGCAGTACTTC,NA,TRBJ2-7,TRBD2,TRBV20-1
CSATRTTGTGELFF,TGCAGTGCTACTCGAACCACAGGCACCGGGGAGCTGTTTTTT,NA,TRBJ2-2,NA,TRBV20-1
CASTSGTTHTTQYF,TGTGCCAGCACCAGCGGGACTACCCATACGACGCAGTATTTT,NA,TRBJ2-3,TRBD2,TRBV6-2/TRBV6-3
CASRGTGWDGNTIYF,TGTGCCTCCCGGGGGACAGGGTGGGATGGAAACACCATATATTTT,NA,TRBJ1-3,TRBD1,TRBV10-3
CASSQVRGPVGEQYF,TGTGCCAGCAGCCAGGTCCGGGGTCCCGTCGGGGAGCAGTACTTC,many,TRBJ2-7,NA,TRBV6-5
CASSPWDRETYEQYF,TGTGCCAGCAGTCCCTGGGACAGGGAGACCTACGAGCAGTACTTC,few,TRBJ2-7,TRBD1,TRBV6-2/TRBV6-3
CASSAGAGQGNNQPQHF,TGTGCCAGCAGTGCAGGAGCAGGACAGGGGAACAATCAGCCCCAGCATTTT,NA,TRBJ1-5,TRBD1,TRBV2
CASSFPRVSQPQHF,TGTGCCAGCAGTTTCCCCAGGGTCAGTCAGCCCCAGCATTTT,few,TRBJ1-5,NA,TRBV28
CATRSGLGDNEQFF,TGTGCCACCAGAAGCGGGTTGGGTGACAATGAGCAGTTCTTC,NA,TRBJ2-1,NA,TRBV24-1
CASSQNYLDGYLNNEKLFF,TGCGCCAGCAGCCAAAACTACCTGGACGGCTACCTTAATAATGAAAAACTGTTTTTT,few,TRBJ1-4,NA,TRBV4-1
CASRGTSLYEQYF,TGTGCCAGCAGAGGGACTAGCTTATACGAGCAGTACTTC,few,TRBJ2-7,TRBD2,TRBV27
CASGRQDTGELFF,TGTGCCAGCGGGAGACAGGACACCGGGGAGCTGTTTTTT,NA,TRBJ2-2,NA,TRBV7-3
CASSQEGSGSYNEQFF,TGCGCCAGCAGCCAAGAAGGAAGCGGGAGTTACAATGAGCAGTTCTTC,few,TRBJ2-1,TRBD2,TRBV4-3
CASSPRSGGATDTQYF,TGTGCCAGCAGCCCGCGTAGCGGGGGGGCTACAGATACGCAGTATTTT,many,TRBJ2-3,TRBD2,TRBV7-6
CASSQEQGDGSSGYTF,TGCGCCAGCAGCCAAGAACAGGGAGACGGTAGTAGCGGCTACACCTTC,many,TRBJ1-2,NA,TRBV4-1
CASSVELLNTGELFF,TGTGCCAGCAGCGTAGAACTACTAAACACCGGGGAGCTGTTTTTT,many,TRBJ2-2,NA,TRBV9
CASILSGSRSYEQYF,TGTGCCAGCATCCTAAGTGGCTCCCGTTCCTACGAGCAGTACTTC,NA,TRBJ2-7,NA,TRBV28
CASSFRGPGGSPLHF,TGTGCCAGCAGTTTCAGGGGTCCCGGTGGATCACCCCTCCACTTT,few,TRBJ1-6,NA,TRBV12-3/TRBV12-4
CASSARGRGGNYGYTF,TGTGCCAGCAGTGCCAGGGGGCGGGGGGGTAACTATGGCTACACCTTC,many,TRBJ1-2,TRBD1,TRBV6-1
CASSVTTTRQGAFGGTGELFF,TGTGCCAGCAGCGTAACAACTACGAGACAGGGGGCCTTTGGGGGAACCGGGGAGCTGTTTTTT,NA,TRBJ2-2,TRBD1,TRBV9
CSASNQGSGYTF,TGCAGTGCTAGTAACCAGGGCTCGGGCTACACCTTC,many,TRBJ1-2,NA,TRBV20-1
CATSRGQDAYNSPLHF,TGTGCCACCAGCAGAGGACAGGACGCCTATAATTCACCCCTCCACTTT,NA,TRBJ1-6,NA,TRBV15
CSATGTGGRSSYEQYF,TGCAGTGCAACCGGGACAGGGGGCCGGAGCTCCTACGAGCAGTACTTC,NA,TRBJ2-7,TRBD1,TRBV20-1
CASSPRGRGSTADTQYF,TGTGCCAGCAGCCCCCGGGGCCGGGGGTCTACCGCAGATACGCAGTATTTT,few,TRBJ2-3,NA,TRBV7-2
CSASLLGQVQYF,TGCAGTGCTTCACTCCTTGGACAGGTTCAGTACTTC,many,TRBJ2-4,TRBD1,TRBV20-1
CASRRQGTGEKLFF,TGTGCCAGCAGGAGACAGGGGACGGGAGAAAAACTGTTTTTT,once,TRBJ1-4,TRBD1,TRBV12-3/TRBV12-4
CASRLRGVGAYGYTF,TGTGCCAGCAGATTACGTGGGGTTGGAGCCTATGGCTACACCTTC,NA,TRBJ1-2,NA,TRBV7-2
CSAMDRWLVHEETQYF,TGCAGTGCCATGGACAGGTGGCTCGTTCATGAAGAGACCCAGTACTTC,many,TRBJ2-5,TRBD1,TRBV20-1
CASSFMGGEGNTIYF,TGTGCCAGCAGTTTTATGGGCGGGGAAGGAAACACCATATATTTT,many,TRBJ1-3,NA,TRBV12-3/TRBV12-4
CSELAGEFDNEQFF,TGCAGTGAACTAGCGGGAGAATTCGACAATGAGCAGTTCTTC,many,TRBJ2-1,TRBD2,TRBV20-1
CSAPGTSGNTGELFF,TGCAGTGCCCCTGGGACTAGCGGGAACACCGGGGAGCTGTTTTTT,few,TRBJ2-2,TRBD2,TRBV20-1
CSATDRGQETQYF,TGCAGTGCTACTGACAGGGGCCAAGAGACCCAGTACTTC,NA,TRBJ2-5,TRBD1,TRBV20-1